This T cell receptor (beta chain) was sequenced during a study of early T cells in non-severe SARS-CoV-2 infection. This clonotype has more than one count but fewer than ten. The CDR3 runs to 15 residues. Trimming left V 3 bases short and J 5 bases short, with 17 bases between. In germline, CDR1 is SGHDT, CDR2 YYEEEE. A single record per CDR3 protein comes from TCRdb applying MiXCR to the 5' RACE reads. The sample gives 50,000 to 65,000 distinct CDR3 sequences, roughly 7.1% of which show up once; 10% is in the top ten. The clonotype originates from an adult who was a healthcare worker with PCR-confirmed SARS-CoV-2 infection or an uninfected control (not recorded which). The chain employs TRBV5-6 and TRBJ1-1; the D is unclear. This material consisted of whole blood, taken at baseline. The CDR3 sequence: CASSSPSGSGTEAFF. CDR3 sequence (DNA): TGTGCCAGCAGCTCTCCAAGTGGCAGTGGGACTGAAGCTTTCTTT.